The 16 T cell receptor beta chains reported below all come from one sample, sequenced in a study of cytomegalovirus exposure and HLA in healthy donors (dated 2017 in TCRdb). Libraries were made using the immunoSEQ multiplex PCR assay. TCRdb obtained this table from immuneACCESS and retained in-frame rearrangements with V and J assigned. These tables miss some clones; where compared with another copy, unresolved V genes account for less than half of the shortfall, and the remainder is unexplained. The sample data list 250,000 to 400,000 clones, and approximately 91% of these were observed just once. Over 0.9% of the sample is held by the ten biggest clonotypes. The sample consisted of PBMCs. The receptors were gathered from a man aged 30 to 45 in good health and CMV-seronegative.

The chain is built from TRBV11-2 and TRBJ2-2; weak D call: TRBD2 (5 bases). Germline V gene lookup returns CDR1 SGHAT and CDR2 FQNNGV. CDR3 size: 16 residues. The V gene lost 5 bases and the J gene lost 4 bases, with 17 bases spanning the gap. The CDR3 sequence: CASSKKTRRSTGELFF. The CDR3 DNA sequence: TGTGCCAGCAGCAAAAAAACCCGGAGGAGCACCGGGGAGCTGTTTTTT.

The CDR3 region is CASSLGSYNEQFF. The CDR3 DNA follows: TGTGCCAGCAGCTTGGGCAGCTACAATGAGCAGTTCTTC. V and J are TRBV7-2 and TRBJ2-1; D call uncertain. The V end lost 3 bases, the J end lost 3 bases, and 6 bases lay between the germline ends. The CDR3 is 13 amino acids. CDR1 SGHTA and CDR2 FQGNSA come from the germline V gene.

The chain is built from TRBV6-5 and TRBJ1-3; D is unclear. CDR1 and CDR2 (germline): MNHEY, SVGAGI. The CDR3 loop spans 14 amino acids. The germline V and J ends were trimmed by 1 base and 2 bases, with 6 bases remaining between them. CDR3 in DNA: TGTGCCAGCAGTTACTGGTGGCCTGGAAACACCATATATTTT. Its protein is CASSYWWPGNTIYF.

DNA of the CDR3: TGTGCCAGCAGCTTAGTACTAGCGGGGGGGCCCTCCGGCACCGGGGAGCTGTTTTTT. Translation gives CASSLVLAGGPSGTGELFF. The J gene is TRBJ2-2, the V gene TRBV7-6; 13 bases agree with TRBD2. The germline CDR1 and CDR2 sequences are SGHVS and FNYEAQ. The CDR3 runs to 19 residues. With V trimmed by 1 base and J by 4 bases, 9 bases remained unmatched. The full variable domain, its missing parts supplied by reference TRBV7-6 and TRBJ2-2, is GAGVSQSPRYKVTKRGQDVALRCDPISGHVSLYWYRQALGQGPEFLTYFNYEAQQDKSGLPNDRFSAERPEGSISTLTIQRTEQRDSAMYRCASSLVLAGGPSGTGELFFGEGSRLTVL.

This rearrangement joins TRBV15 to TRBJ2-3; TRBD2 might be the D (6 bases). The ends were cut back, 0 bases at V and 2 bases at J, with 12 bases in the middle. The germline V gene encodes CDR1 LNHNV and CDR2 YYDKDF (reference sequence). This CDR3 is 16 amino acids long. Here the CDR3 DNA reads TGTGCCACCAGCAGAGATGCTGCGGGGTCCACAGATACGCAGTATTTT. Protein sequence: CATSRDAAGSTDTQYF.

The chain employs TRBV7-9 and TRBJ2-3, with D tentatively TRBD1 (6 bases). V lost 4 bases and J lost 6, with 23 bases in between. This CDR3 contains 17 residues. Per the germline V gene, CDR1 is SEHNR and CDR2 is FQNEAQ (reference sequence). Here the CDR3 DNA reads TGTGCCAGCAGCTCGGGGCGACAGGACCACCGTTTGGATACGCAGTATTTT. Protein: CASSSGRQDHRLDTQYF.

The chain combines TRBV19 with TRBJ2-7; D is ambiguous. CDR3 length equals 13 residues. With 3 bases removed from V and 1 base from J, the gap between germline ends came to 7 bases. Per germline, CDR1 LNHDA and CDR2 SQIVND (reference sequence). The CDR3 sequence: CASSIGGSYEQYF. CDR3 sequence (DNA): TGTGCCAGTAGTATTGGCGGATCCTACGAGCAGTACTTC.

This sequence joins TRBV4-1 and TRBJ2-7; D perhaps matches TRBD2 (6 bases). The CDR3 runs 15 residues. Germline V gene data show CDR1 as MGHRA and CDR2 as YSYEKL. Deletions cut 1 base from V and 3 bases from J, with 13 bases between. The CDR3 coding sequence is TGCGCCAGCAGCCAAGTGCGGGGTCCGAACTACGAGCAGTACTTC. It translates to CASSQVRGPNYEQYF.

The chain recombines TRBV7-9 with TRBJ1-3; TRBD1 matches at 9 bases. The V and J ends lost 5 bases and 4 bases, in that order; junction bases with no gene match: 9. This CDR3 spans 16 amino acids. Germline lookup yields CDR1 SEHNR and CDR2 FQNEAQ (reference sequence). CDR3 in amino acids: CASSVRDRASGNTIYF. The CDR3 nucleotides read TGTGCCAGCAGCGTCCGGGACAGGGCGTCCGGAAACACCATATATTTT.

In nucleotides, the CDR3 is TGTGCCAGCAGCTTCACTCGGGACAGGGCCATGAGAGTCGATTCCAATCAGCCCCAGCATTTT. Its translation is CASSFTRDRAMRVDSNQPQHF. The chain joins TRBV21-1 to TRBJ1-5; the table gives TRBD1 as D, unverified against the DNA. TRBV21-1 is reported as a pseudogene. CDR3 length: 21 residues.

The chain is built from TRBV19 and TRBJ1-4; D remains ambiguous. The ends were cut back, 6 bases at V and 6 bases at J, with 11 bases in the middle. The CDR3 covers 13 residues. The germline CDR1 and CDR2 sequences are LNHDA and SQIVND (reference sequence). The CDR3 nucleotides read TGTGCCAGTAGGGTCAGAACAGATGAAAAACTGTTTTTT. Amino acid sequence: CASRVRTDEKLFF.

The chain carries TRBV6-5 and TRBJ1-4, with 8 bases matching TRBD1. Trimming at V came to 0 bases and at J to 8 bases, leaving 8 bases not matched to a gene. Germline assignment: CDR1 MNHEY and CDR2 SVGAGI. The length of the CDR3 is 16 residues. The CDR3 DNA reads TGTGCCAGCAGTTACTCGAGGACAGGGATAGGAGAAAAACTGTTTTTT. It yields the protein CASSYSRTGIGEKLFF.

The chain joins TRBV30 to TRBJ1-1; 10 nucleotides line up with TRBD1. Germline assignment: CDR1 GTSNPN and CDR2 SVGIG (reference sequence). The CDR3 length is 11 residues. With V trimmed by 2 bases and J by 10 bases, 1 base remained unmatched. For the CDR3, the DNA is TGTGCCTGGAGTCGGGACAGGGGAGCTTTCTTT. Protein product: CAWSRDRGAFF.

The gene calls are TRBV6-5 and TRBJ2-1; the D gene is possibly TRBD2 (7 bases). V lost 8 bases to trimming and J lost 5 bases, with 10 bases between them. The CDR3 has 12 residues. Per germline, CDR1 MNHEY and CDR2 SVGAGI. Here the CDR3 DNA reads TGTGCCAGCGGGCGGGGGCACAATGAGCAGTTCTTC. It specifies CASGRGHNEQFF.

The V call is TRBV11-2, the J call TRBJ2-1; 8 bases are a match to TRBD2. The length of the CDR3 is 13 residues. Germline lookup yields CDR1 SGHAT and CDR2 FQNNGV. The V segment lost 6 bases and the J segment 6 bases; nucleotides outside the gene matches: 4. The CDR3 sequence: CASRASGGNEQFF. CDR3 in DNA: TGTGCCAGCAGGGCGAGCGGGGGCAATGAGCAGTTCTTC.

CDR3 sequence: CASSISTGTTYGYTF. CDR3 DNA: TGTGCCAGCAGCATCTCGACAGGTACCACCTATGGCTACACCTTC. The rearrangement links TRBV7-2 to TRBJ1-2, with D perhaps TRBD1 (6 bases). The CDR3 is 15 residues long. Germline V gives CDR1 SGHTA, CDR2 FQGNSA. The V gene lost 5 bases and the J gene lost 4 bases, with 17 bases spanning the gap.